Below, 24 T cell receptor beta chains from the same sample are listed, as sequenced in a study of cytomegalovirus exposure and HLA in healthy donors. The PCR ran on 60 Vbeta and 13 Jbeta primers. This table comes from immunoSEQ multiplex PCR, and its TCRdb copy is limited to in-frame clones, with some not included. The sample has 160,000 or so clones, 84% seen once. The material sequenced was PBMCs. The origin of the receptors is a young man in good health and CMV-seronegative.

The J gene is TRBJ1-6, the V gene TRBV11-1; 8 nucleotides agree with TRBD1. The length of the CDR3 is 14 residues. Germline assignment: CDR1 SGHAT and CDR2 FQDESV (reference sequence). After removal of 5 bases from V and 8 bases from J, the junction contained 5 bases not matched to a gene. CDR3 nucleotides: TGTGCCAGCAGCCCCGGACAGGGTGATTCACCCCTCCACTTT. Translated, it gives CASSPGQGDSPLHF.

The V gene is TRBV19, the J gene TRBJ1-5, with 11 bases aligning to TRBD1. The CDR3 runs 16 residues. The germline CDR1 and CDR2 sequences are LNHDA and SQIVND (reference sequence). V was pared by 4 bases and J by 6 bases, with 8 bases of the junction left unmatched. CDR3 DNA sequence: TGTGCCAGTAGTAATGGACAGGGGGCGGAGAGTCAGCCCCAGCATTTT. This translates into CASSNGQGAESQPQHF.

To note about this clone: This same CDR3 is encoded by further DNA sequences in the sample. The chain joins TRBV21-1 to TRBJ2-7; the DNA was not used to check the table's D call, TRBD2. TRBV21-1 is an annotated pseudogene. CDR3 size: 14 residues. CDR3 in amino acids: CASSKGTSGIGKYF. The CDR3 region has the DNA TGTGCCAGCAGTAAGGGGACTAGCGGGATCGGGAAGTACTTC.

DNA of the CDR3: TGTGCCTGGAGTATCGTCGATTCATGGAGGGAATACAATGAGCAGTTCTTC. Protein sequence: CAWSIVDSWREYNEQFF. The V and J genes are TRBV30 and TRBJ2-1, with D possibly matching TRBD2 (6 bases). The ends were cut back, 2 bases at V and 4 bases at J, with 21 bases in the middle. CDR1 and CDR2 (germline): GTSNPN, SVGIG (reference sequence). The CDR3 consists of 17 residues.

This chain links TRBV9 with TRBJ2-1; D uncertain. Germline V gives CDR1 SGDLS, CDR2 YYNGEE. There are 13 residues in the CDR3. V lost 0 bases to trimming and J lost 7 bases, with 8 bases between them. CDR3 in amino acids: CASSVGPENEQFF. CDR3 nucleotides: TGTGCCAGCAGCGTAGGGCCGGAGAATGAGCAGTTCTTC.

The rearrangement joins TRBV6-4 to TRBJ2-3, with 11 bases matching TRBD1. V was clipped by 5 bases and J by 5 bases; unmatched bases: 6. This CDR3 is built from 15 residues. CDR1 and CDR2 (germline): MRHNA, SNTAGT. CDR3 nucleotides: TGTGCCAGCAGTCGGGACAGGGGGTTCGAAGATACGCAGTATTTT. This translates into CASSRDRGFEDTQYF.

This clone was observed a single time. The rearrangement joins TRBV19 to TRBJ2-2, with 8 bases matching TRBD2. The CDR3 is 17 residues long. Germline V CDR1 and CDR2: LNHDA, SQIVND (reference sequence). V dropped 1 base and J dropped 1; count of bases not matched to a gene: 5. The CDR3 sequence is CASSIGPSGGNTGELFF. The CDR3 coding sequence is TGTGCCAGTAGTATAGGGCCCAGCGGGGGGAACACCGGGGAGCTGTTTTTT.

This chain connects TRBV6-5 to TRBJ2-7; maybe TRBD2 (5 bases). Between the trimmed V and J ends, which lost 4 bases and 7 bases, there was a span of 14 bases. The CDR3 sequence is 13 residues long. Germline V gene data show CDR1 as MNHEY and CDR2 as SVGAGI. The CDR3 region is CASSFSEAEEQYF. The CDR3 nucleotides read TGTGCCAGCAGTTTTTCCGAAGCGGAAGAGCAGTACTTC.

CDR3 coding DNA: TGTGCCAGCCCAGGGACTAGCGGGGCCTACAATGAGCAGTTCTTC. It yields the protein CASPGTSGAYNEQFF. This chain links TRBV21-1 with TRBJ2-1; TRBD2, the table's D call, was not compared with the DNA. TRBV21-1 is flagged as a pseudogene. The CDR3 runs 15 residues.

The V call is TRBV5-1, the J call TRBJ1-4, with 12 bases that match TRBD1. J was trimmed by 8 bases and V by 0 bases; bases with no gene match: 8. Looked up from germline, CDR1 is SGHRS and CDR2 is YFSETQ. The CDR3 covers 17 residues. The CDR3 DNA reads as TGCGCCAGCAGCTTGGTGGGACAGGGGGCTTCTTACGAAAAACTGTTTTTT. Its translation is CASSLVGQGASYEKLFF.

This chain connects TRBV19 to TRBJ1-1; weak D call: TRBD1 (6 bases). This CDR3 comprises 15 residues. Germline CDR1 LNHDA, CDR2 SQIVND (reference sequence). V was shortened by 0 bases and J by 0 bases, with 8 bases between the two germline ends. The CDR3 sequence: CASSIETGMNTEAFF. The CDR3 region has the DNA TGTGCCAGTAGTATAGAGACAGGCATGAACACTGAAGCTTTCTTT.

The sample holds a few counts of this clone. This rearrangement joins TRBV6-5 to TRBJ1-2, with TRBD1 matching over 12 bases. The CDR3 has 15 amino acids. V gave up 6 bases and J gave up 5 bases; unmatched junction bases: 7. CDR1 is MNHEY, CDR2 SVGAGI, per germline. CDR3 sequence reads: CASRGGQGAIYGYTF. For the CDR3, the DNA is TGTGCCAGCAGGGGGGGACAGGGGGCAATTTATGGCTACACCTTC.

V gene TRBV21-1 combines with J gene TRBJ2-7; TRBD2, the table's D call, lacks a check against the DNA. TRBV21-1 is given as a pseudogene. CDR3 length: 17 amino acids. CDR3 in amino acids: CASSKRGAGGPSYEQYF. The CDR3 DNA follows: TGTGCCAGCAGCAAACGCGGGGCGGGAGGCCCGTCCTACGAGCAGTACTTC.

V usage is TRBV2 and J usage is TRBJ2-7; 12 nucleotides match TRBD2. J gave up 6 bases and V 6 bases, and 9 bases lay outside the gene matches. The CDR3 runs 15 residues. The V gene's germline CDR1 is SNHLY and CDR2 FYNNEI. The CDR3 DNA reads as TGTGCCAGCAGCCGAGGACTAGCGGGGAGTAGCGAGCAGTACTTC. It is translated as CASSRGLAGSSEQYF.

CDR3 loop: CASSDTGLDTQYF. The DNA of the CDR3 is TGCGCCAGCAGCGATACAGGGTTGGATACGCAGTATTTT. J is TRBJ2-3 and V is TRBV5-1; D is possibly TRBD1 (6 bases). Looked up from germline, CDR1 is SGHRS and CDR2 is YFSETQ. V was clipped by 4 bases and J by 6 bases, with 12 bases between them. The CDR3 contains 13 residues.

The chain links TRBV5-1 to TRBJ2-5, with 9 bases that match TRBD1. Trimming took 3 bases from V and 4 from J; bases not matched to a gene: 13. This CDR3 contains 17 residues. Per germline, CDR1 SGHRS and CDR2 YFSETQ. The CDR3 nucleotides are TGCGCCAGCAGCTCATACCGGGACAGGGAAATACGAGAGACCCAGTACTTC. This sequence encodes CASSSYRDREIRETQYF.

This chain connects TRBV2 to TRBJ2-2, with a possible D match to TRBD2 (6 bases). The CDR3 has 14 residues. Germline CDR1 SNHLY, CDR2 FYNNEI. Trimming stripped 1 base from V and 5 bases from J, with 8 bases between. For the CDR3, the DNA is TGTGCCAGCAGTGAAGGCGCGGGGACCGGGGAGCTGTTTTTT. Translated: CASSEGAGTGELFF.

CDR3 protein: CASNVGGEATQYF. CDR3 sequence (DNA): TGTGCCAGCAACGTGGGAGGGGAGGCGACCCAGTACTTC. The chain carries TRBV7-9 and TRBJ2-5; 7 bases are a match to TRBD2. CDR1 and CDR2 (germline): SEHNR, FQNEAQ (reference sequence). V was clipped by 7 bases and J by 7 bases; unmatched bases: 9. The length of the CDR3 is 13 residues.

The rearrangement links TRBV5-1 to TRBJ1-1; D may be TRBD1 (6 bases). Germline V gives CDR1 SGHRS, CDR2 YFSETQ. This CDR3 has 14 residues. V lost 1 base and J lost 3, with 10 bases in between. Written as DNA, the CDR3 is TGCGCCAGCAGCTTGCAGGGGTTTGACACTGAAGCTTTCTTT. Amino acids: CASSLQGFDTEAFF.

This clone was found a few times. The V and J genes are TRBV7-2 and TRBJ2-1, with D hard to call. CDR1 is SGHTA, CDR2 FQGNSA, per germline. The V gene lost 4 bases and the J gene lost 4 bases, with 8 bases spanning the gap. The CDR3 is 13 residues long. The CDR3 coding sequence is TGTGCCAGCAGCTCCGAGATTTACAATGAGCAGTTCTTC. It encodes CASSSEIYNEQFF.

This clone is a singleton in its sample. V is TRBV4-1 and J is TRBJ2-5, with D perhaps matching TRBD1 (6 bases). The CDR3 is 16 residues long. Per the germline V gene, CDR1 is MGHRA and CDR2 is YSYEKL. V was clipped by 3 bases and J by 5 bases, with 19 bases between them. The CDR3 coding sequence is TGCGCCAGCAGCCAGATGGGGCAGGGGTTTACCGAGACCCAGTACTTC. It yields the protein CASSQMGQGFTETQYF.

The chain is built from TRBV29-1 and TRBJ2-2, with TRBD1 matching over 7 bases. The CDR3 consists of 17 residues. Germline CDR1 SQVTM, CDR2 ANQGSEA. After removal of 6 bases from V and 3 bases from J, the junction contained 16 bases not matched to a gene. The CDR3: CSVSNLVQGPYTGELFF. The DNA of the CDR3 is TGCAGCGTAAGCAATCTCGTACAGGGGCCTTACACCGGGGAGCTGTTTTTT.

The CDR3 loop is CASSPGLATDTQYF. The CDR3 nucleotides read TGTGCCAGCAGCCCCGGACTAGCAACAGATACGCAGTATTTT. The chain combines TRBV7-9 with TRBJ2-3; the match to TRBD2 covers 8 bases. The CDR3 extends over 14 amino acids. Germline CDR1 is SEHNR and CDR2 is FQNEAQ (reference sequence). V trimming: 5 bases; J trimming: 3 bases; junction bases outside the gene matches: 4.

The V and J genes are TRBV10-3 and TRBJ2-5, with D maybe TRBD1 (6 bases). V lost 3 bases, J lost 0 bases, and 11 bases lay in between. From germline, CDR1 is ENHRY and CDR2 SYGVKD. The CDR3 has 15 residues. The CDR3: CAISDRGGDQETQYF. As DNA, the CDR3 is TGTGCCATCAGTGACAGGGGTGGGGACCAAGAGACCCAGTACTTC.